This TCR beta chain was documented in a study of shared clonotypes between healthy human individuals. Authors' methods: From ImmunoSEQ came sequences covering only the junction and carrying no quality scores, so filtering differed. Measured with immunoSEQ multiplex PCR; TCRdb has only the in-frame clones, and not every one. V, J and clone size were drawn from that table, and D and trimming were deduced from the DNA. The table includes roughly 500,000 clones, about three quarters detected once. Regarding this clone: The target antigen is unknown.

J gave up 8 bases and V 1 base, and 14 bases lay outside the gene matches. This CDR3 is built from 16 residues. Germline V lookup: CDR1 SGHKS, CDR2 YYEKEE (reference sequence). Study results and limitations: Among donors, sharing of clonotypes was expected to be affected by sequencing depth.

The TCR sequence derives from a woman aged 40 to 50 in good health. Some clones in this sample may be carry-over from other donors' samples. The source material was PBMCs. The J gene is TRBJ1-2, the V gene TRBV5-5; 7 bases are a match to TRBD1. In DNA, the CDR3 is TGTGCCAGCAGCTTGTTTGGGGACAGTCCCTTTGGCGGCTACACCTTC. Translation gives CASSLFGDSPFGGYTF.